The source of this T cell receptor (beta chain) is a study of shared clonotypes between healthy human individuals (dated by TCRdb to 2020 to 2021). Regarding the study in general: A couple of women and three men aged 18 to 49 years were included in the cohort. For each donor, CD4 naive and CD4 memory were each run on three plates, CD8 naive on two plates, and CD8 memory on one plate. Libraries were prepared and TCR repertoires were sequenced by different laboratories using diverse techniques, in order to increase sequencing depth and limit assay-specific biases. To estimate repertoire size and how much clonotypes are shared between individuals, the study performed deep sequencing of blood TCR repertoires from roughly five healthy adults. Leukapheresis yielded between about 0.9 and 9.5 billion PBMCs per donor.

According to the germline V gene, CDR1 reads SGHRS and CDR2 reads YFSETQ. Counted from cysteine to phenylalanine, this CDR3 has 16 amino acids. Kept here is only the CDR3 DNA, which spans 48 bases and is read in frame from base 1. The V end gives up 2 bases and the J end 5 bases, leaving 12 bases in the junction not matched to a gene. The study at large found these results: Across a few donors, around 5% of naive CD4, approximately 3.6% of naive CD8, 2% to 2.5% of memory CD4, and about 0.4% of memory CD8 clonotypes were shared. Larger estimated clonotype richness was generally found for naive subsets than for memory subsets. Clonotypes shared by all four sorted-subset donors showed higher generation probabilities than non-shared clonotypes. The small number of donors limited the genetic and exposure-history diversity represented. Based on pairwise subsampling, the degree of clonotype sharing among donors was expected to be affected by sequencing depth. Even with the large sequencing depth, rarefaction of the sorted-subset datasets indicated that sequencing was incomplete. Only blood was sampled, and tissue TCR repertoires likely differ from those in blood.

TCR CDR3 regions were amplified from genomic DNA by multiplex PCR using the deep immunoSEQ assay. Extracted genomic DNA from each cell subset was distributed evenly across all wells of several immunoSEQ 96-well plates, and each plate was treated as a replicate. For sorted subsets, roughly 200 ng of genomic DNA, equivalent to some 33,000 T cell genomes, went into each replicate PCR. Purified libraries were measured with a Qubit 3.0 fluorometer, size-checked on a Bioanalyzer 2100, and measured again with the KAPA Library Quantification kit. Every immunoSEQ 96-well plate was sequenced on a separate single-read 150-cycle Illumina NextSeq 550 flow cell. As for the original processing: Because only junctional sequences without quality scores were contained in the immunoSEQ output, filtering matching that applied to full-length reads could not be performed. Sequences were annotated with PyIR, a Python wrapper for IgBLAST v1.9, using IMGT germline references to assign V/J genes and CDR3. Reads with weak V/J assignments (E-value above 1e-6), missing CDR3, stop codons, out-of-frame junctions, or ambiguous translated residues were removed. V3J clonotypes were defined as sequences sharing the same inferred V gene, J gene, and CDR3 amino acid sequence. To compute the percentage overlap between repertoires, the number of shared unique clonotypes was divided by the size of the smaller repertoire. Three approaches were used to assess repertoire richness: RTK rarefaction, the Chao1 estimator, and Recon v2.1 estimates of unobserved clonotypes. For all TCRbeta clonotypes obtained by the gDNA method from a few donors, generation probabilities were computed with OLGA. TCRdb limited this immuneACCESS table to in-frame rearrangements with V and J called. A share of clones is missing; checked studies link under half to unresolved V genes, and the rest is unexplained. The D gene and trimming were derived from the DNA, and the V and J assignments and clone size from that table. Counted in this sample were about 2.3 million clones; approximately 93% of them appeared once. Of the sample, roughly 0.36% is held by the ten largest clones.

As for this clone: What antigen it recognizes has not been identified. No much larger clone is present one base from it, and per-base qualities are unavailable.

Donors were healthy HIV-negative adults with no recently reported acute infections or vaccinations. All donors were Caucasian adults living in Nashville, Tennessee, USA. CD4+ T cells were enriched by magnetic negative selection; naive cells were then positively selected on CD45RA, and the negative fraction formed the memory subset. After blood collection by leukapheresis, PBMCs were isolated using Ficoll-Histopaque density gradient centrifugation and then cryopreserved in the vapor phase of liquid nitrogen. Purity and quantity of every magnetically sorted T cell population were checked by analytical flow cytometry. Each sorted fraction had its genomic DNA isolated and then quantified by UV absorbance on a Nanodrop 2000c.

The sample comprised naive CD4+ T cells from PBMCs. This specimen's cell subset or site label, interpreted: CD45RA+ positively selected. The chain employs TRBV5-1 and TRBJ2-5; 7 bases in between match TRBD1. This TCR derives from a man younger than 35 in good health. Some clones in this sample may be carry-over from other donors' samples. CDR3 protein: CASSLEQGLPRETQYF. The nucleotide sequence reads TGCGCCAGCAGCTTAGAACAGGGGTTACCTAGGGAGACCCAGTACTTC.